A selection of T cell receptor beta chains follows, all from one sample in a study of OX40 agonist ivuxolimab in advanced cancers. Only in-frame clones appear in the TCRdb table, and some are missing; sequencing was by immunoSEQ multiplex PCR. This table holds roughly 150,000 clones, 85% to 95% found once. The sequences come from CD4+ or CD8+ T cells sorted from blood, collected in a trial of the OX40 agonist ivuxolimab. These receptor sequences come from an adult with an advanced solid tumor such as melanoma, head and neck, liver or kidney cancer. CDR3s include the opening cysteine and the closing phenylalanine or tryptophan. A D gene is named only where the DNA matches it firmly. Clone size appears in some rows only: once, few, many, or a class for an expanded clone.

j_call | clone_size | v_call | d_call | cdr3_aa | cdr3_nt
TRBJ2-4 | NA | TRBV7-3 | TRBD2 | CASSPKGLAGGRNIQYF | TGTGCCAGCAGCCCCAAAGGACTAGCGGGAGGGCGAAACATTCAGTACTTC
TRBJ2-7 | once | TRBV4-3 | TRBD1 | CASSQDHRGHEQYF | TGCGCCAGCAGCCAAGACCACAGGGGGCACGAGCAGTACTTC
TRBJ2-7 | NA | TRBV28 | TRBD1 | CASSPGQGAGEQYF | TGTGCCAGCTCCCCAGGACAGGGGGCTGGCGAGCAGTACTTC
TRBJ1-1 | NA | TRBV11-3 | TRBD1 | CASSLDRMGTARTEAFF | TGTGCCAGCAGCTTAGATCGCATGGGGACAGCCCGCACTGAAGCTTTCTTT
TRBJ2-7 | NA | TRBV2 | NA | CASMRQEGYEQYF | TGTGCCAGCATGCGGCAGGAGGGGTACGAGCAGTACTTC
TRBJ2-1 | NA | TRBV5-4 | NA | CASSQGGFPSYNEQFF | TGTGCCAGCAGCCAAGGGGGGTTCCCCTCTTACAATGAGCAGTTCTTC
TRBJ2-4 | NA | TRBV2 | NA | CASSDAGFQYF | TGTGCCAGCAGTGATGCGGGTTTCCAGTACTTC
TRBJ1-1 | NA | TRBV6-5 | TRBD1 | CASSSRQGIGAFF | TGTGCCAGCAGTTCACGACAGGGGATTGGGGCTTTCTTT
TRBJ2-6 | NA | TRBV19 | TRBD1 | CASSVPGQYLSGANVLTF | TGTGCCAGTAGCGTTCCGGGACAGTACCTCTCTGGGGCCAACGTCCTGACTTTC
TRBJ1-2 | NA | TRBV28 | NA | CASSLTYGGTYGYTF | TGTGCCAGCAGTTTAACGTACGGGGGTACCTATGGCTACACCTTC
TRBJ2-3 | NA | TRBV7-2 | TRBD2 | CASSFPTSGVAQYF | TGTGCCAGCAGCTTCCCGACTAGCGGGGTGGCGCAGTATTTT
TRBJ1-4 | NA | TRBV7-6 | TRBD1 | CASSIQGRSPNEKLFF | TGTGCCAGCAGCATACAGGGGCGAAGTCCTAATGAAAAACTGTTTTTT
TRBJ2-5 | few | TRBV5-4 | NA | CASSHEETQYF | TGTGCCAGCAGTCATGAAGAGACCCAGTACTTC
TRBJ1-1 | NA | TRBV11-2 | NA | CASSLGQNTEAFF | TGTGCCAGCAGCTTAGGCCAGAACACTGAAGCTTTCTTT
TRBJ2-3 | NA | TRBV28 | NA | CASTVGYRRRPTDTQYF | TGTGCCAGCACTGTGGGCTATCGGCGGAGACCCACAGATACGCAGTATTTT
TRBJ2-5 | NA | TRBV4-3 | NA | CASSQEWRDQETQYF | TGCGCCAGCAGCCAAGAATGGCGGGACCAAGAGACCCAGTACTTC
TRBJ1-2 | NA | TRBV5-4 | NA | CASSSLRDYTF | TGTGCCAGCAGCTCCCTCAGGGACTACACCTTC
TRBJ1-1 | NA | TRBV6-6 | NA | CASIEGGGTEAFF | TGTGCCAGCATCGAGGGTGGGGGCACTGAAGCTTTCTTT
TRBJ1-2 | NA | TRBV29-1 | TRBD1 | CSVDMTGPAYYGYTF | TGCAGCGTCGACATGACAGGGCCCGCGTACTATGGCTACACCTTC
TRBJ1-2 | NA | TRBV7-2 | NA | CASSLGGKPYGYTF | TGTGCCAGCAGCTTAGGGGGGAAACCCTATGGCTACACCTTC
TRBJ2-7 | NA | TRBV2 | TRBD2 | CASSPNLLAVYEQYF | TGTGCCAGCAGCCCGAATTTACTAGCGGTCTACGAGCAGTACTTC
TRBJ2-7 | NA | TRBV27 | NA | CASRDTGKYEQYF | TGTGCCAGCAGGGATACAGGGAAATACGAGCAGTACTTC
TRBJ2-2 | few | TRBV7-3 | TRBD2 | CASSLDPGGANTGELFF | TGTGCCAGCAGCTTAGACCCCGGGGGGGCGAACACCGGGGAGCTGTTTTTT
TRBJ1-2 | NA | TRBV28 | NA | CASSLVRFYGYTF | TGTGCCAGCAGTTTAGTTAGGTTCTATGGCTACACCTTC
TRBJ2-7 | NA | TRBV27 | TRBD1 | CASSRGPSYEQYF | TGTGCCAGCAGTAGGGGGCCGAGCTACGAGCAGTACTTC
TRBJ2-1 | NA | TRBV4-2 | TRBD2 | CASSQDSAGLASRFEQFF | TGTGCCAGCAGCCAAGATAGCGCAGGACTAGCGAGTAGATTTGAGCAGTTCTTC
TRBJ2-1 | NA | TRBV7-9 | TRBD2 | CASSLGMASGYNEQFF | TGTGCCAGCAGCTTAGGGATGGCTAGCGGGTACAATGAGCAGTTCTTC
TRBJ1-1 | NA | TRBV7-2 | NA | CASTRSGSNTEAFF | TGTGCCAGCACCAGATCCGGGTCGAACACTGAAGCTTTCTTT
TRBJ1-3 | NA | TRBV9 | NA | CASSGRTGGPGNTIYF | TGTGCCAGCAGCGGGAGGACCGGGGGGCCTGGAAACACCATATATTTT
TRBJ1-1 | NA | TRBV28 | NA | CASSLQGGAFF | TGTGCCAGCAGTCTACAGGGAGGAGCTTTCTTT
TRBJ2-7 | NA | TRBV6-1 | NA | CASRIRGGAYEQYF | TGTGCCAGCAGAATAAGGGGGGGGGCCTACGAGCAGTACTTC